The entry that follows covers one TCR beta chain sequence. Its antigen is currently unknown. The data were obtained in a study of spatial heterogeneity in lung cancer. The time point was: sample taken at primary tumor resection. V was clipped by 2 bases and J by 1 base, with 9 bases between them. CDR3 size: 15 residues. The germline V gene encodes CDR1 MNHNS and CDR2 SASEGT. Study results and caveats: One measure, the expanded intratumoral alpha and beta TCR count, tracked tumor mutation counts.

TCRdb analysed the 5' RACE reads with MiXCR anew, one entry per CDR3 protein. The sample contains 5,000 to 5,500 distinct CDR3 sequences, less than 9.5% of which appear only once. The chain carries TRBV6-1 and TRBJ2-4; D is unclear. Sequencing was performed on lung tumor tissue, taken at surgery. The receptor was isolated from a male donor with early-stage non-small cell lung cancer. CDR3 nucleotides: TGTGCCAGCAGTGAAACGGATTCGGCCAAAAACATTCAGTACTTC. Its translation: CASSETDSAKNIQYF.